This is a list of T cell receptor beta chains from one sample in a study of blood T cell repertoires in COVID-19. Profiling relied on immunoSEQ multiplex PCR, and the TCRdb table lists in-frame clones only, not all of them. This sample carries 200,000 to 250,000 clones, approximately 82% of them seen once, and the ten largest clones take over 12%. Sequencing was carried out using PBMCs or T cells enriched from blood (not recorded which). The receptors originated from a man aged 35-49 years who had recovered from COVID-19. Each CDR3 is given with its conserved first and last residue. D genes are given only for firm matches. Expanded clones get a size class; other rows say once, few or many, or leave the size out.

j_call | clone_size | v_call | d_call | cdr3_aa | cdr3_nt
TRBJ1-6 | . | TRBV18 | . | CASSGAGTGDSPLHF | TGTGCCAGCTCGGGGGCCGGGACCGGGGATTCACCCCTCCACTTT
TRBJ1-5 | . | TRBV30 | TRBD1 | CAWSPQGDQPQHF | TGTGCCTGGAGTCCCCAGGGGGATCAGCCCCAGCATTTT
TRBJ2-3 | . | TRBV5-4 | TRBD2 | CASSPRTSGSTDTQYF | TGTGCCAGCAGCCCCCGGACTAGCGGGAGCACAGATACGCAGTATTTT
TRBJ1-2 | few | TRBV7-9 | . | CASSTNAAGAQGYTF | TGTGCCAGCAGCACAAACGCCGCAGGGGCTCAGGGCTACACCTTC
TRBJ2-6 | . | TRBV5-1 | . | CASKSLSSGANVLTF | TGCGCCAGCAAATCCCTGAGCTCTGGGGCCAACGTCCTGACTTTC
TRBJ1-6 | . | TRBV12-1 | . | CASAHGEGFYNSPLHF | TGTGCCAGCGCCCACGGTGAGGGTTTTTATAATTCACCCCTCCACTTT
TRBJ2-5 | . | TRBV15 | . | CATSRGGEETQYF | TGTGCCACCAGCAGAGGGGGCGAAGAGACCCAGTACTTC
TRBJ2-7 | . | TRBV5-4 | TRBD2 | CASSSPLGGEYEQYF | TGTGCCAGCAGCTCCCCTCTGGGGGGGGAGTACGAGCAGTACTTC
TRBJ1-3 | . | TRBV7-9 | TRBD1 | CASSPDRAGNTIYF | TGTGCCAGCAGCCCGGACAGGGCTGGAAACACCATATATTTT
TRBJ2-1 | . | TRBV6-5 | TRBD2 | CASRIAGGTNEQFF | TGTGCCAGTAGGATAGCGGGGGGTACGAATGAGCAGTTCTTC
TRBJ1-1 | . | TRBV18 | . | CASSPSSTEAFF | TGTGCCAGCTCACCCAGTTCCACTGAAGCTTTCTTT
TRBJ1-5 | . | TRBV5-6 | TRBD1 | CASTHSGTGGAGNQPQHF | TGTGCCAGCACCCACTCCGGGACAGGGGGCGCCGGCAATCAGCCCCAGCATTTT
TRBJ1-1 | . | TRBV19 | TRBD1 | CASSKGDRARNTEAFF | TGTGCCAGTAGTAAAGGGGACAGGGCTAGGAACACTGAAGCTTTCTTT
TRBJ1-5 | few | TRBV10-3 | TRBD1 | CAIRGQSNQPQHF | TGTGCCATCAGGGGACAGAGCAATCAGCCCCAGCATTTT
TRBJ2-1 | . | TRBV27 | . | CASSLKGREYNEQFF | TGTGCCAGCAGTTTAAAGGGCAGGGAATACAATGAGCAGTTCTTC
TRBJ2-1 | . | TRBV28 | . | CASSLWREQFF | TGTGCCAGCAGTTTATGGCGTGAGCAGTTCTTC
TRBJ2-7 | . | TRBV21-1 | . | CASSKGGLGTGSEQYF | TGTGCCAGCAGCAAAGGGGGGCTGGGGACAGGGAGCGAGCAGTACTTC